A selection of T cell receptor beta chains follows, all from one sample in a study of regulatory T cells in long-lasting Graves disease. TCRdb analysed the multiplex PCR reads with MiXCR anew, one entry per CDR3 protein. Of about 540,000 distinct CDR3 sequences in the sample, 13% were seen once. These data were likewise used in another study, on T cells in Graves' hyperthyroidism and ophthalmopathy.

The source was peripheral blood mononuclear cells (PBMCs), collected at new diagnosis, from a patient treated with antithyroid drugs. Receptors were obtained from a man aged 25 to 40 with Graves disease. Each CDR3 is given with its conserved first and last residue. D genes are given only for firm matches. Clone size is given for some rows only: seen once, a few or many times, or a class if the clone is expanded.

size: -; D: TRBD2; J: TRBJ2-1; V: TRBV6-5; CDR3: CASSYSTLAGGTEQFF; DNA: TGTGCCAGCAGTTACTCGACGCTAGCGGGAGGCACGGAGCAGTTCTTC
size: -; D: TRBD2; J: TRBJ2-7; V: TRBV12-5; CDR3: CASGPWTSGSGSYEQYF; DNA: TGTGCTAGTGGTCCGTGGACTAGCGGTAGCGGCTCCTACGAGCAGTACTTC
size: many; D: -; J: TRBJ2-5; V: TRBV12-3/TRBV12-4; CDR3: CASSVGRTSKETQYF; DNA: TGTGCCAGCAGCGTGGGACGGACCTCGAAAGAGACCCAGTACTTC
size: -; D: -; J: TRBJ1-3; V: TRBV7-9; CDR3: CASSLEGGSSGNTIYF; DNA: TGTGCCAGCAGCTTAGAAGGAGGCAGCTCTGGAAACACCATATATTTT
size: once; D: -; J: TRBJ2-1; V: TRBV7-3; CDR3: CASSRLDPGLNEQFF; DNA: TGCGCCAGCAGCCGCCTGGACCCGGGGCTCAATGAGCAGTTCTTC
size: many; D: TRBD2; J: TRBJ2-1; V: TRBV15; CDR3: CATSRGGGSGYNEQFF; DNA: TGTGCCACCAGCAGAGGGGGCGGGAGTGGCTACAATGAGCAGTTCTTC
size: -; D: -; J: TRBJ1-1; V: TRBV19; CDR3: CASSMVGDTEAFF; DNA: TGTGCCAGTAGTATGGTAGGGGACACTGAAGCTTTCTTT
size: -; D: TRBD2; J: TRBJ2-1; V: TRBV19; CDR3: CASSIGASGTNEQFF; DNA: TGTGCCAGTAGTATAGGGGCTAGCGGAACCAATGAGCAGTTCTTC
size: many; D: TRBD2; J: TRBJ2-5; V: TRBV7-8; CDR3: CASRMREGQETQYF; DNA: TGTGCCAGCAGGATGAGGGAGGGCCAAGAGACCCAGTACTTC
size: -; D: TRBD1; J: TRBJ2-6; V: TRBV18; CDR3: CASSSYGTGVAGANVLTF; DNA: TGTGCCAGCTCAAGCTACGGGACAGGAGTTGCTGGGGCCAACGTCCTGACTTTC
size: many; D: TRBD2; J: TRBJ2-1; V: TRBV18; CDR3: CASSPSSGRVSYNEQFF; DNA: TGCGCCAGCAGCCCCTCTAGCGGGAGGGTCTCCTACAATGAGCAGTTCTTC
size: few; D: -; J: TRBJ2-1; V: TRBV6-1; CDR3: CASRAYNNEQFF; DNA: TGTGCCAGCAGAGCCTATAACAATGAGCAGTTCTTC
size: few; D: TRBD2; J: TRBJ2-7; V: TRBV16; CDR3: CASSLLAGGPGEQYF; DNA: TGTGCCAGCAGCCTCTTAGCGGGAGGGCCAGGGGAGCAGTACTTC
size: many; D: -; J: TRBJ2-7; V: TRBV18; CDR3: CASSPSRDNSYEQYF; DNA: TGTGCCAGCTCACCAAGCCGGGACAACTCCTACGAGCAGTACTTC
size: few; D: TRBD2; J: TRBJ2-1; V: TRBV15; CDR3: CATSKVLAKIYNEQFF; DNA: TGTGCCACCAGCAAGGTACTAGCGAAGATATACAATGAGCAGTTCTTC
size: many; D: -; J: TRBJ1-6; V: TRBV20-1; CDR3: CSPKGDSPLHF; DNA: TGCAGCCCAAAGGGCGATTCACCCCTCCACTTT
size: few; D: TRBD2; J: TRBJ2-1; V: TRBV27; CDR3: CASSPGLADTYNEQFF; DNA: TGTGCCAGCAGTCCCGGACTAGCGGATACCTACAATGAGCAGTTCTTC